The 15 T cell receptor beta chains below were found in one sample sequenced in a study of blood T cells in healthy people across ages. A J-beta primer mix and a sample-barcoded 5' primer were used in a second PCR of roughly 6 to 12 cycles. TCRdb called the 5' RACE reads again in MiXCR, with one record for every CDR3 protein. Of roughly 900,000 distinct CDR3 sequences listed, roughly 26% were seen once; the top ten hold roughly 17%. The sequencing input was blood. The receptor source for this set is an elderly woman in good health.

The gene calls are TRBV30 and TRBJ1-5; no firm D call. V was shortened by 2 bases and J by 9 bases, with 14 bases between the two germline ends. Germline V lookup: CDR1 GTSNPN, CDR2 SVGIG (reference sequence). This CDR3 is 13 amino acids long. The CDR3 protein is CAWSREVYPPQHF. Here the CDR3 DNA reads TGTGCCTGGAGTAGAGAAGTCTATCCGCCCCAGCATTTT. The entire variable domain, with the rest obtained from reference TRBV30 and TRBJ1-5, is as follows: SQTIHQWPATLVQPVGSPLSLECTVEGTSNPNLYWYRQAAGRGLQLLFYSVGIGQISSEVPQNLSASRPQDRQFILSSKKLLLSDSGFYLCAWSREVYPPQHFGDGTRLSIL.

This clonotype has just a few counts. V is TRBV29-1 and J is TRBJ2-4; D might be TRBD1 or TRBD2, each matching 5 bases. This CDR3 is 11 amino acids long. The germline V gene encodes CDR1 SQVTM and CDR2 ANQGSEA. The germline V and J ends were trimmed by 7 bases and 13 bases, with 17 bases remaining between them. CDR3 DNA sequence: TGCAGCGGAGGCCGGGGCAATGAGCAGTACTTC. It is translated as CSGGRGNEQYF.

This chain connects TRBV6-2 or TRBV6-3 to TRBJ1-1; 9 positions agree with TRBD1. J lost 2 bases, V lost 6 bases, and 10 bases had no gene match. Germline loops: CDR1 MNHEY, CDR2 SVGEGT. The CDR3 is made up of 16 amino acids. Written as DNA, the CDR3 is TGTGCCAGCAGCGGGACAGGGCGAAGACTAAACACTGAAGCTTTCTTT. This translates into CASSGTGRRLNTEAFF.

This clonotype was seen at least ten times. This chain connects TRBV20-1 to TRBJ2-7, with 11 bases identical to TRBD2. The CDR3 has 16 amino acids. V shed 6 bases, J shed 7 bases, and the junction held 17 bases outside the gene matches. Germline lookup yields CDR1 DFQATT and CDR2 SNEGSKA (reference sequence). CDR3 sequence (DNA): TGCAGTGCCGAGGGACTAGCGGACCAAAACCAGCGAGAGCAGTACTTC. This gives the protein CSAEGLADQNQREQYF.

This clonotype was recorded at least ten times. The chain has TRBV12-3 or TRBV12-4 and TRBJ1-2, with a tentative D call TRBD1 (6 bases). This CDR3 spans 13 amino acids. V lost 4 bases to trimming and J lost 3 bases, with 9 bases between them. For the CDR3, the DNA is TGTGCCAGCAGTTCACAGGGCCACTATGGCTACACCTTC. Residues: CASSSQGHYGYTF.

This clonotype was recorded a few times. The CDR3 sequence is CASRDRWNTGELFF. Here the CDR3 DNA reads TGTGCCAGCAGGGACAGATGGAACACCGGGGAGCTGTTTTTT. The V call is TRBV5-5, the J call TRBJ2-2; perhaps TRBD1 as D (6 bases). V was trimmed by 5 bases and J by 1 base, leaving 9 bases between them. The germline CDR1 and CDR2 sequences are SGHKS and YYEKEE (reference sequence). The CDR3 loop spans 14 amino acids.

J is TRBJ2-5 and V is TRBV27, with D maybe TRBD2 (5 bases). Germline V gene lookup returns CDR1 MNHEY and CDR2 SMNVEV (reference sequence). Trimming cost V 7 bases and J 4 bases, with 13 bases left between them. The CDR3 is 13 amino acids. CDR3 sequence (DNA): TGTGCCAGCACGGGGATGGACGGAGAGACCCAGTACTTC. It is translated as CASTGMDGETQYF.

Points on this clonotype: One junction end does not reproduce the germline sequence, and a read error may be involved. This chain joins TRBV9 and TRBJ1-1, with D tentatively TRBD1 (6 bases). Germline V gives CDR1 SGDLS, CDR2 YYNGEE. The CDR3 sequence is 15 residues long. Written as DNA, the CDR3 is TGTGCCGGCAGCGTAGGGGGAGGGGCCTACACTGAAGCTTTCTTT. It encodes CAGSVGGGAYTEAFF.

The CDR3 protein is CASRALETLGEQFF. The CDR3 region has the DNA TGTGCCAGTAGGGCACTAGAAACCCTCGGTGAGCAGTTCTTC. V usage is TRBV19 and J usage is TRBJ2-1, with a tentative D call TRBD2 (5 bases). Trimming left V 6 bases short and J 9 bases short, with 18 bases between. Germline values: CDR1 LNHDA, CDR2 SQIVND (reference sequence). CDR3 size: 14 residues.

This clonotype was detected ten times or more. The gene calls are TRBV5-6 and TRBJ1-2; D is ambiguous. This CDR3 has 15 residues. Looked up from germline, CDR1 is SGHDT and CDR2 is YYEEEE. Between the trimmed V and J ends, which lost 4 bases and 3 bases, there was a span of 16 bases. The chain's CDR3 is CASSKGPLRDYGYTF. CDR3 nucleotides: TGTGCCAGCAGCAAGGGCCCTCTAAGGGACTATGGCTACACCTTC.

The chain is built from TRBV3-1 and TRBJ1-5; the match to TRBD1 covers 7 bases. The V and J ends lost 1 base and 2 bases, in that order; junction bases with no gene match: 5. This CDR3 comprises 16 residues. Germline CDR1 is LGHDT and CDR2 is YNNKEL (reference sequence). CDR3 amino acids: CASSQAGTAGNQPQHF. The CDR3 coding sequence is TGTGCCAGCAGCCAAGCTGGGACAGCTGGCAATCAGCCCCAGCATTTT.

There are many counts of this clonotype. The chain joins TRBV9 to TRBJ2-1; 12 bases fit TRBD2. Trimming cost V 3 bases and J 8 bases; bases outside gene matches: 6. Germline V gene data show CDR1 as SGDLS and CDR2 as YYNGEE. The CDR3 is 15 residues long. Here the CDR3 reads CASSASLAGGDEQFF. The CDR3 DNA reads as TGTGCCAGCAGCGCCTCACTAGCGGGGGGCGATGAGCAGTTCTTC.

The chain joins TRBV6-5 to TRBJ2-5, with 10 nucleotides matching TRBD2. The CDR3 contains 16 residues. Trimming removed 6 bases from V and 6 bases from J; junction bases left unmatched: 13. Germline V gene sequence: CDR1 MNHEY, CDR2 SVGAGI. The chain's CDR3 is CASRSPAGGGQQTQYF. CDR3 nucleotides: TGTGCCAGCAGGTCCCCAGCGGGGGGGGGCCAGCAGACCCAGTACTTC.

V gene TRBV5-1 combines with J gene TRBJ2-2, with unresolved D. The better agreement between TRBJ1-1 and the DNA end casts doubt on the J call. From germline, CDR1 is SGHRS and CDR2 YFSETQ. This CDR3 is built from 14 residues. The CDR3 nucleotides are TGCGCCAGCAGCTTGGACTTTGGAGGCCGGGGAGCTTTCTTT. Encoded protein: CASSLDFGGRGAFF.

This chain connects TRBV10-2 to TRBJ2-2, with 11 bases matching TRBD2. CDR3 length: 15 residues. Germline assignment: CDR1 WSHSY and CDR2 SAAADI. V trimming: 5 bases; J trimming: 7 bases; junction bases outside the gene matches: 6. CDR3 in DNA: TGCGCCAGCAGTACTAGCGGGGGTGAGGGCGGGGAGCTGTTTTTT. Translation gives CASSTSGGEGGELFF.